This passage covers 25 T cell receptor beta chains from one sample sequenced in a study of T cells after yellow fever vaccination. TCRdb re-called the 5' RACE reads through MiXCR, storing one row per CDR3 protein. The data contain about 130,000 distinct CDR3 sequences, almost 9% of them singletons. Sequencing used CD8+ T cells sorted from PBMCs, obtained on the day of the yellow fever booster vaccination. The receptors were gathered from a man aged 18 to 29 who received the YFV17D yellow fever vaccine.

The chain uses TRBV19 and TRBJ1-1; 7 nucleotides match TRBD1. J was trimmed by 11 bases and V by 9 bases; bases with no gene match: 12. The CDR3 sequence is 12 residues long. Germline V gene sequence: CDR1 LNHDA, CDR2 SQIVND (reference sequence). This CDR3 reads CASAQGFKRAFF. The CDR3, as DNA: TGTGCCAGCGCACAGGGGTTCAAGAGGGCTTTCTTT. The full variable domain, its missing parts supplied by reference TRBV19 and TRBJ1-1, is DGGITQSPKYLFRKEGQNVTLSCEQNLNHDAMYWYRQDPGQGLRLIYYSQIVNDFQKGDIAEGYSVSREKKESFPLTVTSAQKNPTAFYLCASAQGFKRAFFGQGTRLTVV.

This clonotype has only a few counts. V and J are TRBV4-1 and TRBJ2-1, with D perhaps being TRBD1 or TRBD2 (5 bases each). The CDR3 is 14 amino acids. Germline V CDR1 and CDR2: MGHRA, YSYEKL. The germline V and J ends were trimmed by 5 bases and 6 bases, with 14 bases remaining between them. CDR3 sequence (DNA): TGCGCCAGCAGCTCCGTGTCGGGGCTCAATGAGCAGTTCTTC. It codes for CASSSVSGLNEQFF.

The gene calls are TRBV6-6 and TRBJ2-1; D is ambiguous. V shed 3 bases and J shed 4 bases, with 16 bases lying between them. Germline-derived CDR1 and CDR2 are MNHNY and SVGAGI (reference sequence). This CDR3 spans 16 amino acids. In DNA, the CDR3 is TGTGCCAGCAGTTATTTGTTATCCAGCTTATACAATGAGCAGTTCTTC. Its protein product is CASSYLLSSLYNEQFF.

This clonotype has ten or more counts. The genes are TRBV4-1 and TRBJ2-7, with D possibly being TRBD2 (6 bases). V was pared by 1 base and J by 2 bases, with 15 bases between. The germline CDR1 and CDR2 sequences are MGHRA and YSYEKL. The CDR3 has 16 amino acids. CDR3: CASSQAASGLAYEQYF. CDR3 bases: TGCGCCAGCAGCCAAGCGGCGAGCGGGTTAGCCTACGAGCAGTACTTC.

This CDR3 reads CSARDRLAGSIDTQYF. DNA for the CDR3: TGCAGTGCTAGAGATCGACTAGCGGGGAGCATCGATACGCAGTATTTT. This rearrangement joins TRBV20-1 to TRBJ2-3; TRBD2 matches 11 bases. Looked up from germline, CDR1 is DFQATT and CDR2 is SNEGSKA (reference sequence). After removal of 0 bases from V and 6 bases from J, the junction contained 8 bases not matched to a gene. This CDR3 comprises 16 residues.

Only a few counts were recorded for this clonotype. The rearrangement links TRBV7-2 to TRBJ1-6; D gene unclear. This CDR3 comprises 19 residues. V shed 5 bases and J shed 5 bases, with 25 bases lying between them. Germline-derived CDR1 and CDR2 are SGHTA and FQGNSA. CDR3 DNA: TGTGCCAGCAGCGCGCCGGGAGTACCCAGCTTGAAGGATAATTCACCCCTCCACTTT. Its protein is CASSAPGVPSLKDNSPLHF.

Only a few counts were recorded for this clonotype. This chain uses TRBV5-6 with TRBJ1-2, with 9 positions matching TRBD1. Germline CDR1 reads SGHDT; CDR2 reads YYEEEE. The CDR3 consists of 15 residues. Trimming took 3 bases from V and 3 from J; bases not matched to a gene: 6. In DNA form, the CDR3 reads TGTGCCAGCAGCTCGACCCGGACAGGGGACTATGGCTACACCTTC. Its translation is CASSSTRTGDYGYTF.

This clonotype has a handful of counts. The rearrangement joins TRBV27 to TRBJ1-1; 9 bases line up with TRBD1. The germline CDR1 and CDR2 sequences are MNHEY and SMNVEV (reference sequence). The ends lost 5 bases at V and 0 bases at J; junction bases unmatched: 4. CDR3 size: 15 residues. This CDR3 reads CASSTYRGLNTEAFF. CDR3 nucleotides: TGTGCCAGCAGTACCTACAGGGGGCTGAACACTGAAGCTTTCTTT.

The chain uses TRBV30 and TRBJ2-1; 10 bases are shared with TRBD1. Losses at the gene ends were 2 bases for V and 4 bases for J; bases not matched to a gene: 5. The V gene's germline CDR1 is GTSNPN and CDR2 SVGIG (reference sequence). This CDR3 contains 15 residues. CDR3: CAWSHGGQGYNEQFF. In DNA, the CDR3 is TGTGCCTGGAGTCACGGGGGACAGGGGTACAATGAGCAGTTCTTC. The entire variable domain, with the rest obtained from reference TRBV30 and TRBJ2-1, is as follows: SQTIHQWPATLVQPVGSPLSLECTVEGTSNPNLYWYRQAAGRGLQLLFYSVGIGQISSEVPQNLSASRPQDRQFILSSKKLLLSDSGFYLCAWSHGGQGYNEQFFGPGTRLTVL.

This clonotype was found a few times. The chain is built from TRBV2 and TRBJ2-1; no firm D call. CDR3 length: 14 residues. Germline V gene sequence: CDR1 SNHLY, CDR2 FYNNEI. Trimming removed 3 bases from V and 5 bases from J, with 11 bases in between. The CDR3 bases are TGTGCCAGCAGTGACCTCTTTGGGGACAATGAGCAGTTCTTC. This translates into CASSDLFGDNEQFF.

This clonotype has only a few counts. The V and J genes are TRBV6-5 and TRBJ2-7; D unresolved. Trimming cost V 2 bases and J 6 bases, with 11 bases left between them. Germline CDR1 and CDR2: MNHEY and SVGAGI. The CDR3 loop spans 13 amino acids. CDR3 coding DNA: TGTGCCAGCAGTTACGTGGCAGGCTCCGAGCAGTACTTC. It yields the protein CASSYVAGSEQYF.

This clonotype was recorded many times. The gene calls are TRBV5-1 and TRBJ2-1; TRBD2 matches at 7 bases. Germline trimming cut 0 bases from V and 0 bases from J; bases unmatched to any gene: 6. Germline V gene sequence: CDR1 SGHRS, CDR2 YFSETQ. The CDR3 covers 17 residues. The chain's CDR3 is CASSLAREGSSYNEQFF. The CDR3 coding sequence is TGCGCCAGCAGCTTGGCCAGGGAGGGCAGCTCCTACAATGAGCAGTTCTTC. Full variable domain (remainder filled in from reference TRBV5-1 and TRBJ2-1): KAGVTQTPRYLIKTRGQQVTLSCSPISGHRSVSWYQQTPGQGLQFLFEYFSETQRNKGNFPGRFSGRQFSNSRSEMNVSTLELGDSALYLCASSLAREGSSYNEQFFGPGTRLTVL.

V is TRBV4-1 and J is TRBJ2-3; possibly TRBD1 for D (6 bases). The CDR3 has 14 amino acids. From germline, CDR1 is MGHRA and CDR2 YSYEKL. V shed 4 bases and J shed 3 bases, with 11 bases lying between them. The CDR3: CASSRTQGTDTQYF. The CDR3 coding sequence is TGCGCCAGCAGCCGAACACAGGGAACAGATACGCAGTATTTT.

The sample holds a few counts of this clonotype. V is TRBV3-1 and J is TRBJ1-2; 8 nucleotides line up with TRBD1. The germline V gene has CDR1 LGHDT and CDR2 YNNKEL (reference sequence). V trimming: 0 bases; J trimming: 2 bases; junction bases outside the gene matches: 8. The length of the CDR3 is 17 residues. The CDR3 here is CASSQDEGRGQNYGYTF. The DNA for the CDR3 is TGTGCCAGCAGCCAAGATGAGGGCAGGGGGCAAAACTATGGCTACACCTTC.

The chain links TRBV20-1 to TRBJ2-1, with 11 bases identical to TRBD1. The length of the CDR3 is 14 residues. V lost 5 bases, J lost 6 bases, and 6 bases stayed unmatched. From germline, CDR1 is DFQATT and CDR2 SNEGSKA (reference sequence). The CDR3 loop is CSARRGTGGNEQFF. For the CDR3, the DNA is TGCAGTGCTCGTCGAGGGACAGGGGGCAATGAGCAGTTCTTC.

This clonotype was observed a few times. This sequence joins TRBV19 and TRBJ1-1; D not resolved. Germline loops: CDR1 LNHDA, CDR2 SQIVND (reference sequence). Trimming stripped 8 bases from V and 6 bases from J, with 7 bases between. This CDR3 contains 10 residues. CDR3 sequence: CASWGAEAFF. The CDR3 DNA follows: TGTGCCAGTTGGGGAGCTGAAGCTTTCTTT.

The CDR3 DNA reads TGTGCCAGCAGCATCCGGGACCCCTACGAGCAGTACTTC. Protein product: CASSIRDPYEQYF. The rearrangement uses TRBV5-4 and TRBJ2-7, with D possibly called TRBD1 or TRBD2 (5 bases each). The CDR3 totals 13 residues. Germline CDR1 SGHNT, CDR2 YYREEE (reference sequence). The germline V and J ends were trimmed by 4 bases and 2 bases, with 10 bases remaining between them.

This sequence joins TRBV10-3 and TRBJ1-1, with D possibly being TRBD1 (5 bases). Germline V gene sequence: CDR1 ENHRY, CDR2 SYGVKD. The CDR3 is 13 amino acids. Trimming pared 6 bases from V and 4 bases from J, leaving 12 bases between. The CDR3 loop is CAIRLTGATEAFF. Here the CDR3 DNA reads TGTGCCATCAGGCTAACAGGAGCCACTGAAGCTTTCTTT.

The chain has TRBV7-3 and TRBJ2-7, with TRBD2 matching over 9 bases. Looked up from germline, CDR1 is SGHTA and CDR2 is FQGTGA. This CDR3 is 15 amino acids long. Trimming at V came to 2 bases and at J to 5 bases, leaving 7 bases not matched to a gene. Here the CDR3 reads CASSLAGGPPHEQYF. The CDR3 DNA reads as TGTGCCAGCAGCTTAGCGGGGGGGCCTCCCCACGAGCAGTACTTC.

In its sample, this clonotype was seen many times. The chain combines TRBV6-2 or TRBV6-3 with TRBJ2-3; a weak D match, TRBD1 (6 bases). The CDR3 runs to 15 residues. The germline V gene has CDR1 MNHEY and CDR2 SVGEGT. V lost 2 bases and J 9 bases, leaving 18 bases between the germline ends. The chain's CDR3 is CASSYEGGTPGTQYF. CDR3 in DNA: TGTGCCAGCAGTTACGAAGGGGGAACCCCAGGGACGCAGTATTTT.

This clonotype was seen a handful of times. V gene TRBV9 combines with J gene TRBJ1-2, with 8 bases aligning to TRBD1. The ends lost 0 bases at V and 10 bases at J; junction bases unmatched: 5. The CDR3 contains 13 residues. CDR1 and CDR2 from the germline V gene are SGDLS and YYNGEE. DNA of the CDR3: TGTGCCAGCAGCGTAGGGACAGGGAAAGCCTACACCTTC. Translation: CASSVGTGKAYTF.

The chain has TRBV25-1 and TRBJ2-5; no reliable D call. The CDR3 runs 11 residues. Germline V gene lookup returns CDR1 MGHDK and CDR2 SYGVNS. V lost 1 base, J lost 5 bases, and 2 bases lay in between. The CDR3, as DNA: TGTGCCAGCAGTGAATGGGAGACCCAGTACTTC. It specifies CASSEWETQYF.

This clonotype was seen only a few times. The chain recombines TRBV6-5 with TRBJ1-2, with TRBD1 identical over 8 bases. J was trimmed by 3 bases and V by 3 bases; bases with no gene match: 9. Germline V gene data show CDR1 as MNHEY and CDR2 as SVGAGI. The CDR3 runs 16 residues. The CDR3 protein is CASSYGLTGVDYGYTF. The CDR3 DNA follows: TGTGCCAGCAGTTATGGCTTGACAGGGGTCGACTATGGCTACACCTTC.

J is TRBJ1-3 and V is TRBV9; D unresolved. The CDR3 is 17 amino acids. Trimming took 3 bases from V and 0 from J, leaving 16 bases between them. The germline V gene encodes CDR1 SGDLS and CDR2 YYNGEE. The CDR3 DNA is TGTGCCAGCAGCGCCCCAAAAGACGGGAGCTCTGGAAACACCATATATTTT. Amino acids: CASSAPKDGSSGNTIYF.

The J gene is TRBJ2-3, the V gene TRBV7-9; D is perhaps TRBD2 (5 bases). The CDR3 consists of 14 residues. In germline, CDR1 is SEHNR, CDR2 FQNEAQ (reference sequence). V lost 5 bases, J lost 5 bases, and 14 bases lay in between. The CDR3 is CASSEPLAGDTQYF. CDR3 sequence (DNA): TGTGCCAGCAGCGAACCCCTAGCAGGAGATACGCAGTATTTT.